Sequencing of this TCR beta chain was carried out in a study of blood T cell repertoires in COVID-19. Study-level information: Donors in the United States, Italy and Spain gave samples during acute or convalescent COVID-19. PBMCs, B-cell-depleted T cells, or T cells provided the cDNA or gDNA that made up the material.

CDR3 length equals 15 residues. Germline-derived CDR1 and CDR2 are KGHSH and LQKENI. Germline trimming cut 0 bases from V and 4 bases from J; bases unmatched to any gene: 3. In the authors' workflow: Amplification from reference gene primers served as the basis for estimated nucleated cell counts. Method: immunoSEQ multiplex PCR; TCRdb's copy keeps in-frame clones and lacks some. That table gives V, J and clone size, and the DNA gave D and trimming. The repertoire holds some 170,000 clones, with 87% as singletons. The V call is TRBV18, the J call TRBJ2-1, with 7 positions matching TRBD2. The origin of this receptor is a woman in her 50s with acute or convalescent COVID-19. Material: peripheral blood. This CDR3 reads CASSPPGGRYNEQFF. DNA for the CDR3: TGTGCCAGCTCACCACCGGGGGGGAGATACAATGAGCAGTTCTTC.